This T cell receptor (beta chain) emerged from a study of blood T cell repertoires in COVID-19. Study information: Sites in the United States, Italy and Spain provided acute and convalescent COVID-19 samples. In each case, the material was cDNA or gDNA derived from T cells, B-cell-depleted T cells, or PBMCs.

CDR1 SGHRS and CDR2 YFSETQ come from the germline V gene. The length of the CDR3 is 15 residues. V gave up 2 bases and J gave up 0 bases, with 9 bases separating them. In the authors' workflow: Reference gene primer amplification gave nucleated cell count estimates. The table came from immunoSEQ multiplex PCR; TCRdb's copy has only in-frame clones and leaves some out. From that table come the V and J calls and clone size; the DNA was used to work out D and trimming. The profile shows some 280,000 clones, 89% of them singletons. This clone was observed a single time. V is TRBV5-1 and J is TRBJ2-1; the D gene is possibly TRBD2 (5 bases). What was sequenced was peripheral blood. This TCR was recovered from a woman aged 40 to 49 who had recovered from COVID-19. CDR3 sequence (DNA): TGCGCCAGCAGCTTTGGGAGCGGCTCCTACAATGAGCAGTTCTTC. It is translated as CASSFGSGSYNEQFF.